Sequencing of this T cell receptor beta chain was carried out in a study of vaccination and CD4 T cells after COVID-19. Study summary: Median time from second vaccine dose to sampling was 72 days (14 to 241).

Treatment of the sample: approximately nine-day PBMC culture with coronavirus spike peptide pools or control peptides (ViraFEST assay). After expanding antigen-specific T cells with peptide pools, ViraFEST sequenced their TCRs. As for this clonotype: The antigen is unknown.

Sequence data for DNA of cultured CD4+ T cells were generated by the Oncomine TCR Beta short-read assay. Genomic DNA was taken out of cultured CD4+ T cells by extraction. TCRdb ran MiXCR on the PCR reads and lists one entry per CDR3 protein. The sample shows approximately 20,000 distinct CDR3 sequences, around 50% of them seen only once. CDR1 is SNHLY and CDR2 is FYNNEI in the germline V gene. This CDR3 region has 13 residues. V gave up 8 bases and J gave up 3 bases; unmatched junction bases: 3. Sequenced: CD4+ T cells from blood, cultured in vitro. The source of this sequence is a human donor who had recovered from COVID-19. The genes are TRBV2 and TRBJ2-1, with 8 nucleotides matching TRBD2. CDR3: CASERESYNEQFF. The CDR3 nucleotides are TGTGCCAGCGAGCGGGAGAGCTACAATGAGCAGTTCTTC.